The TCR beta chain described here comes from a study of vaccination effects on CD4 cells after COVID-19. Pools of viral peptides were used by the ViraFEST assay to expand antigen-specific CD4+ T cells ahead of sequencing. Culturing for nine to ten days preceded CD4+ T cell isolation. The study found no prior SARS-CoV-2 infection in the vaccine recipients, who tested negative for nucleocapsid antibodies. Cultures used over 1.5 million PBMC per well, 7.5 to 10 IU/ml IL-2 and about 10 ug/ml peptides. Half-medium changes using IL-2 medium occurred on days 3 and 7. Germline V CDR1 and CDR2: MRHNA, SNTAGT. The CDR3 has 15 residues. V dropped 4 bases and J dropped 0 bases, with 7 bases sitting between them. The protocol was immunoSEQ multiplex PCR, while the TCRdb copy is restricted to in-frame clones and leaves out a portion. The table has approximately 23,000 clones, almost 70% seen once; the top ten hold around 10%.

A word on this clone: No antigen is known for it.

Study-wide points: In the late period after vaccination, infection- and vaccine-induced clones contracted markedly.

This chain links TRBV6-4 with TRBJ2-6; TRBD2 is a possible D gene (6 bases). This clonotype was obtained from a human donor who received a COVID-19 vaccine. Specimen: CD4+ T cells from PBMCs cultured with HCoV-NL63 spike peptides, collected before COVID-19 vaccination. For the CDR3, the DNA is TGTGCCAGCAGTGGTAGCGGCTCTGGGGCCAACGTCCTGACTTTC. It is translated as CASSGSGSGANVLTF.